The next 21 T cell receptor beta chains were all read from a single sample in a study of T cell responses to AZD1222 COVID-19 vaccine. Assay used: immunoSEQ multiplex PCR; TCRdb lists only in-frame clones, some missing. The sample carries some 200,000 clones, under 95% recorded once. The sample consisted of peripheral blood, taken 28 days after the second AZD1222 dose. These receptors all stem from an adult who received the AZD1222 COVID-19 vaccine.

V usage is TRBV11-3 and J usage is TRBJ2-7, with 9 bases lining up with TRBD1. The trim removed 1 base at V and 6 bases at J, leaving 4 bases unmatched. This CDR3 comprises 14 residues. Germline V gene data show CDR1 as SGHNT and CDR2 as YENEEA. Here the CDR3 DNA reads TGTGCCAGCAGCTTAGGACAGGGGGACCTCGAGCAGTACTTC. Protein product: CASSLGQGDLEQYF.

The CDR3 region is CASSPTSGTDTQYF. The CDR3 region has the DNA TGTGCCAGCAGCCCAACTAGCGGCACAGATACGCAGTATTTT. The chain recombines TRBV3-1 (or the pseudogene TRBV3-2) with TRBJ2-3; 7 nucleotides agree with TRBD2. V was pared by 4 bases and J by 1 base, with 2 bases of the junction left unmatched. CDR3 length: 14 amino acids. Germline CDR1 LGHDT, CDR2 YNNKEL (reference sequence).

V usage is TRBV11-2 and J usage is TRBJ1-4; D unclear. Trimming took 5 bases from V and 3 from J, leaving 10 bases between them. This CDR3 comprises 14 residues. Germline V lookup: CDR1 SGHAT, CDR2 FQNNGV. The CDR3 DNA reads as TGTGCCAGCAGCCTCAGTTGGGCTAATGAAAAACTGTTTTTT. Translating it yields CASSLSWANEKLFF.

The chain couples TRBV10-3 to TRBJ1-1; 7 nucleotides match TRBD1. J gave up 4 bases and V 6 bases, and 8 bases lay outside the gene matches. The CDR3 spans 14 residues. Germline V gene sequence: CDR1 ENHRY, CDR2 SYGVKD. This CDR3 reads CAIRTQGVGTEAFF. DNA for the CDR3: TGTGCCATCAGGACGCAGGGGGTAGGCACTGAAGCTTTCTTT.

The chain combines TRBV6-2 or TRBV6-3 with TRBJ2-1; the match to TRBD2 covers 10 bases. The germline gives CDR1 MNHEY, CDR2 SVGEGT. CDR3 length: 15 residues. With 5 bases clipped from V and 6 bases from J, the junction kept 7 bases outside the gene matches. CDR3 loop: CASSQSGGAINEQFF. The CDR3 nucleotides are TGTGCCAGCAGTCAGAGCGGGGGGGCGATCAATGAGCAGTTCTTC.

CDR3 residues: CASSLGPGGTEAFF. In DNA form, the CDR3 reads TGTGCCAGCAGCTTGGGCCCTGGGGGCACTGAAGCTTTCTTT. The chain joins TRBV4-2 to TRBJ1-1, with a possible D match to TRBD1 (5 bases). Germline CDR1 LGHNA, CDR2 YNFKEQ. With 5 bases removed from V and 4 bases from J, the gap between germline ends came to 14 bases. There are 14 residues in the CDR3.

The chain carries TRBV3-1 (or the pseudogene TRBV3-2) and TRBJ1-5; D unclear. This CDR3 is 13 amino acids long. Germline CDR1 reads LGHDT; CDR2 reads YNNKEL (reference sequence). V shed 4 bases and J shed 0 bases, with 4 bases lying between them. For the CDR3, the DNA is TGTGCCAGCAGCCCCCATAGCAATCAGCCCCAGCATTTT. Translating it yields CASSPHSNQPQHF.

This chain links TRBV28 with TRBJ2-1; D ambiguous. The germline V gene has CDR1 MDHEN and CDR2 SYDVKM. V gave up 3 bases and J gave up 6 bases, with 3 bases separating them. The CDR3 extends over 11 amino acids. The CDR3 DNA reads as TGTGCCAGCAGTTTGGCCAATGAGCAGTTCTTC. Its translation: CASSLANEQFF.

The rearrangement links TRBV18 to TRBJ1-1; 8 nucleotides line up with TRBD1. There are 15 residues in the CDR3. The V gene's germline CDR1 is KGHSH and CDR2 LQKENI. Trimming cost V 3 bases and J 5 bases; bases outside gene matches: 8. DNA of the CDR3: TGTGCCAGCTCACCGGGGGCAGGGGGCTTGACTGAAGCTTTCTTT. Protein sequence: CASSPGAGGLTEAFF.

This chain connects TRBV6-6 to TRBJ2-1; 7 nucleotides match TRBD1. Germline CDR1 reads MNHNY; CDR2 reads SVGAGI (reference sequence). The ends lost 6 bases at V and 10 bases at J; junction bases unmatched: 6. The CDR3 sequence is 12 residues long. The CDR3 nucleotides are TGTGCCAGCAGACGCGACAGGGACGAGCAGTTCTTC. Translating gives CASRRDRDEQFF.

V usage is TRBV4-3 and J usage is TRBJ1-1; 8 bases map to TRBD1. Germline V gives CDR1 LGHNA, CDR2 YSLEER. J lost 7 bases, V lost 3 bases, and 7 bases had no gene match. The CDR3 is made up of 14 amino acids. CDR3 amino acids: CASSHSTGTGEAFF. The CDR3 DNA sequence: TGCGCCAGCAGCCACTCTACCGGGACAGGTGAAGCTTTCTTT.

This clone was observed a single time. The same CDR3 also results from other DNA sequences found in this sample. The V and J genes are TRBV3-1 (or the pseudogene TRBV3-2) and TRBJ1-1, with a weak D call TRBD1 (5 bases). CDR1 and CDR2 from the germline V gene are LGHDT and YNNKEL (reference sequence). Trimming removed 1 base from V and 1 base from J, with 7 bases in between. CDR3 length: 14 residues. CDR3 DNA: TGTGCCAGCAGCCAAGGGGGCAGGAACACTGAAGCTTTCTTT. This sequence encodes CASSQGGRNTEAFF.

The chain couples TRBV18 to TRBJ1-1, with a tentative D call TRBD1 (5 bases). CDR3 length equals 14 residues. Trimming took 3 bases from V and 4 from J, leaving 12 bases between them. CDR1 and CDR2 from the germline V gene are KGHSH and LQKENI. As DNA, the CDR3 is TGTGCCAGCTCACCCCGAGGGGAGGCCACTGAAGCTTTCTTT. Its protein product is CASSPRGEATEAFF.

The rearrangement uses TRBV6-5 and TRBJ2-7; possible D gene TRBD1, 6 bases. Germline V gene sequence: CDR1 MNHEY, CDR2 SVGAGI. V was cut by 8 bases and J by 0 bases, with 11 bases left in between. The CDR3 runs 13 residues. The CDR3 DNA follows: TGTGCCAGCCACCGGGACACCTCCTACGAGCAGTACTTC. Protein: CASHRDTSYEQYF.

V usage is TRBV4-2 and J usage is TRBJ1-3, with 10 bases identical to TRBD1. Unmatched junction bases numbered 5, after V lost 3 bases and J lost 9 bases. This CDR3 spans 14 amino acids. Germline V gene lookup returns CDR1 LGHNA and CDR2 YNFKEQ. CDR3 amino acids: CASSHLRDRGTIYF. Here the CDR3 DNA reads TGTGCCAGCAGCCACCTCCGGGACAGGGGCACCATATATTTT.

The chain employs TRBV5-4 and TRBJ2-7, with 8 positions matching TRBD2. Unmatched junction bases numbered 7, after V lost 0 bases and J lost 5 bases. The CDR3 contains 15 residues. The germline CDR1 and CDR2 sequences are SGHNT and YYREEE (reference sequence). CDR3 in amino acids: CASSLVAGGIHEQYF. CDR3 in DNA: TGTGCCAGCAGCTTGGTGGCGGGGGGCATCCACGAGCAGTACTTC.

This sequence joins TRBV2 and TRBJ2-3; TRBD2 might be the D (7 bases). Germline V gene sequence: CDR1 SNHLY, CDR2 FYNNEI. The CDR3 loop spans 16 amino acids. With 4 bases removed from V and 6 bases from J, the gap between germline ends came to 20 bases. The CDR3 sequence is CASSGGVMRGPDTQYF. CDR3 DNA: TGTGCCAGCAGTGGGGGCGTAATGCGGGGGCCCGATACGCAGTATTTT.

This clone was recorded only once. This chain joins TRBV7-3 and TRBJ2-5; possibly TRBD2 for D (6 bases). V was cut by 2 bases and J by 7 bases, with 8 bases left in between. This CDR3 contains 12 residues. CDR1 is SGHTA and CDR2 is FQGTGA in the germline V gene. The CDR3 sequence is CASSLGGTTQYF. CDR3 in DNA: TGTGCCAGCAGCTTAGGGGGGACGACCCAGTACTTC.

The chain employs TRBV6-5 and TRBJ2-3, with D tentatively TRBD1 or TRBD2 (5 bases each). The germline V gene has CDR1 MNHEY and CDR2 SVGAGI. V lost 5 bases, J lost 5 bases, and 11 bases lay in between. This CDR3 region has 13 residues. The CDR3 protein is CASSRDVKDTQYF. In nucleotides, the CDR3 is TGTGCCAGCAGTCGGGACGTGAAAGATACGCAGTATTTT.

The chain recombines TRBV11-2 with TRBJ2-7, with 8 bases fitting TRBD1. This CDR3 is 16 amino acids long. V lost 3 bases to trimming and J lost 0 bases; unmatched junction nucleotides: 7. CDR1 is SGHAT, CDR2 FQNNGV, per germline. The chain's CDR3 is CASSLRQGLGSYEQYF. The CDR3 DNA is TGTGCCAGCAGCTTGAGACAGGGGCTAGGCTCCTACGAGCAGTACTTC.

This chain uses TRBV9 with TRBJ2-2, with 10 bases aligning to TRBD2. The CDR3 totals 16 residues. Germline V gene data show CDR1 as SGDLS and CDR2 as YYNGEE. V dropped 4 bases and J dropped 4; count of bases not matched to a gene: 7. The CDR3 coding sequence is TGTGCCAGCAGCAGAGGACTAGCGGTTAGCACCGGGGAGCTGTTTTTT. It is translated as CASSRGLAVSTGELFF.